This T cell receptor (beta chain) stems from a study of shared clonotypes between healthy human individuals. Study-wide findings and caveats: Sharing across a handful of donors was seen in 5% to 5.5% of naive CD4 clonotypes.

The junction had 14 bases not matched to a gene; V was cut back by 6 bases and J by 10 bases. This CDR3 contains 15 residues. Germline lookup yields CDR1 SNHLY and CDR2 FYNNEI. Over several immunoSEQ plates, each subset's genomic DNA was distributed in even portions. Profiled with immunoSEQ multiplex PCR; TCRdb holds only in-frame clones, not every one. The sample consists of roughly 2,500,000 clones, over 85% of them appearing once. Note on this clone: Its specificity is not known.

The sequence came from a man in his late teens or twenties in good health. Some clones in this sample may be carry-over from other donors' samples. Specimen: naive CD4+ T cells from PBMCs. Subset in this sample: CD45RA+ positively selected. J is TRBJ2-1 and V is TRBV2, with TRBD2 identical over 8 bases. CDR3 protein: CASRPGLGRRGEQFF. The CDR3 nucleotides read TGTGCCAGCAGGCCGGGACTAGGGCGTAGGGGAGAGCAGTTCTTC.